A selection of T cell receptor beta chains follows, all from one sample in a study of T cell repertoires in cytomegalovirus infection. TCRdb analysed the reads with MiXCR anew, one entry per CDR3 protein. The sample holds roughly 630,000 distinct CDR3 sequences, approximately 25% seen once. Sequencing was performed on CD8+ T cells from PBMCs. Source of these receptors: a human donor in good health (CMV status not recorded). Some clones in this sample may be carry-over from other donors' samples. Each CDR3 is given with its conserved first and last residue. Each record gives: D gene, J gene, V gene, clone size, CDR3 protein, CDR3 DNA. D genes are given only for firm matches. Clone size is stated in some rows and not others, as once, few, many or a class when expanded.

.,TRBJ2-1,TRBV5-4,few,CASSLAYFSGQNEQFF,TGTGCCAGCAGCTTGGCCTATTTCAGCGGACAGAATGAGCAGTTCTTC
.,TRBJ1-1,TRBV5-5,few,CASSSPLGAFF,TGTGCCAGCAGCAGCCCCCTGGGGGCTTTCTTT
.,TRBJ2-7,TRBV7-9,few,CASSPRAVPYEQYF,TGTGCCAGCAGCCCACGGGCAGTACCCTACGAGCAGTACTTC
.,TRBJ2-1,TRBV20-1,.,CSARVRGTYNEQFF,TGCAGTGCTAGAGTCAGGGGTACCTACAATGAGCAGTTCTTC
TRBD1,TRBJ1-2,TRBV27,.,CASSFWDRGGNYGYTF,TGTGCCAGCAGTTTTTGGGACAGGGGAGGCAACTATGGCTACACCTTC
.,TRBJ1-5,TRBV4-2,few,CASSPHSKDNQPQHF,TGTGCCAGCAGCCCACATTCAAAGGACAATCAGCCCCAGCATTTT
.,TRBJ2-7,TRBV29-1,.,CSAEAGLSEQYF,TGCAGCGCCGAGGCCGGATTGAGCGAGCAGTACTTC
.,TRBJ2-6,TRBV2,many,CASGGTSGANVLTF,TGTGCCAGCGGAGGGACGTCTGGGGCCAACGTCCTGACTTTC
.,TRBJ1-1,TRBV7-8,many,CASSPLGVGGTEAFF,TGTGCCAGCAGCCCCCTCGGTGTGGGGGGCACTGAAGCTTTCTTT
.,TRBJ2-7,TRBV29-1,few,CSVGLMYEQYF,TGCAGCGTTGGCTTAATGTACGAGCAGTACTTC
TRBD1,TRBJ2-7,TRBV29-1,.,CSVSTGGYEQYF,TGCAGCGTTTCGACAGGGGGGTACGAGCAGTACTTC
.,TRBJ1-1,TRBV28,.,CASSLLGVYTEAFF,TGTGCCAGCAGTTTATTAGGGGTTTACACTGAAGCTTTCTTT
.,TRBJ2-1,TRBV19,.,CASSIGWKGDYNEQFF,TGTGCCAGTAGTATAGGGTGGAAAGGGGATTACAATGAGCAGTTCTTC
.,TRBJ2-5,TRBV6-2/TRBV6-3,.,CASSYGGHPTQYF,TGTGCCAGCAGTTACGGCGGACATCCGACCCAGTACTTC
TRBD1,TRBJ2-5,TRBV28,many,CASSPPGQGKETQYF,TGTGCCAGCAGTCCGCCGGGACAGGGCAAAGAGACCCAGTACTTC
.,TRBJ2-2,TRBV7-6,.,CASRDTTGELFF,TGTGCCAGCAGGGACACCACCGGGGAGCTGTTTTTT
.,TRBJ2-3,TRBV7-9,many,CASSRMGDTQYF,TGTGCCAGCAGCAGAATGGGGGATACGCAGTATTTT
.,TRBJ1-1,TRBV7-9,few,CASTVTANTEAFF,TGTGCCAGCACCGTGACAGCGAACACTGAAGCTTTCTTT
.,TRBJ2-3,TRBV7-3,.,CASSRDLTSTDTQYF,TGTGCCAGCAGTCGGGACCTAACTAGCACAGATACGCAGTATTTT
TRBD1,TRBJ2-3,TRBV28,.,CASSPTGDSGDTQYF,TGTGCCAGCAGTCCAACAGGGGATAGTGGAGATACGCAGTATTTT
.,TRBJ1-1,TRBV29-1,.,CSGAGVVNTEAFF,TGCAGCGGAGCAGGGGTGGTAAACACTGAAGCTTTCTTT
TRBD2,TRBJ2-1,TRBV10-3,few,CAISESGTSGGRGEFF,TGTGCCATCAGTGAGTCTGGGACTAGCGGGGGCCGAGGGGAGTTCTTC